The 3 T cell receptor beta chains given below trace back to one sample, sequenced in a study of T cell repertoires in cytomegalovirus infection. TCRdb passed the reads through MiXCR, listing each CDR3 protein once. The table lists fewer than 250,000 distinct CDR3 sequences, 20% to 25% of them singletons. Source material: CD8+ T cells from PBMCs. All receptors derive from a human donor in good health (CMV status not recorded). Some clones in this sample may be carry-over from other donors' samples.

This clonotype is judged medium-sized. CDR3 sequence: CASSFLQGWAGELFF. The DNA for the CDR3 is TGTGCCAGCAGTTTTTTACAGGGATGGGCCGGGGAGCTGTTTTTT. V gene TRBV28 combines with J gene TRBJ2-2; weak D call: TRBD1 (6 bases). The germline V and J ends were trimmed by 3 bases and 6 bases, with 14 bases remaining between them. The CDR3 is 15 amino acids. Per germline, CDR1 MDHEN and CDR2 SYDVKM.

This clonotype occurred a few times. The chain employs TRBV7-6 and TRBJ2-1; maybe TRBD1 (5 bases). The CDR3 has 15 amino acids. Trimming shortened V by 2 bases and J by 5 bases, and 13 bases separated the two germline ends. Germline V CDR1 and CDR2: SGHVS, FNYEAQ. This chain's CDR3 is CASSLSPGPDNEQFF. CDR3 nucleotides: TGTGCCAGCAGCTTATCCCCAGGGCCCGACAATGAGCAGTTCTTC.

Notes on this clonotype: The germline gene is not matched at one end of the junction; a read error may be the cause. This chain joins TRBV20-1 and TRBJ2-7; 9 nucleotides agree with TRBD2. Germline V lookup: CDR1 DFQATT, CDR2 SNEGSKA (reference sequence). There are 14 residues in the CDR3. CDR3 nucleotide sequence: TGCAGTGCTGGAGATGCTAGCGGGGTCTACGAGCAGTACTTC. This translates into CSAGDASGVYEQYF.